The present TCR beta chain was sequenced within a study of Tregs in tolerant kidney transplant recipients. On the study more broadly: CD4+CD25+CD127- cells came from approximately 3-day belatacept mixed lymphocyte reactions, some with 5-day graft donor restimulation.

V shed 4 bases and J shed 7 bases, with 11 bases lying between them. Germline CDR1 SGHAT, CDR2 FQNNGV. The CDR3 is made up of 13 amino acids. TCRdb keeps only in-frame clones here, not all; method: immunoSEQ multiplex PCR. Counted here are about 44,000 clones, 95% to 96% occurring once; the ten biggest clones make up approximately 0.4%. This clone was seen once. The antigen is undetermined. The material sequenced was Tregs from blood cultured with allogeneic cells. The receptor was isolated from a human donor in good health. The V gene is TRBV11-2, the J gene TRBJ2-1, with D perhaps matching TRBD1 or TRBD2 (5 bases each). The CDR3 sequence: CASSSRGANEQFF. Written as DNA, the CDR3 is TGTGCCAGCAGCTCCCGAGGGGCGAATGAGCAGTTCTTC.